This T cell receptor beta chain derives from a study of shared clonotypes between healthy human individuals. Study overall: Samples came from a couple of female and a few male donors aged 18 to 49. Used for every donor were three CD4 naive, three CD4 memory, two CD8 naive and one CD8 memory plate.

Germline V CDR1 and CDR2: MDHEN, SYDVKM. The CDR3 has 14 residues. Trimming left V 7 bases short and J 6 bases short, with 15 bases between. Sequenced by immunoSEQ multiplex PCR; TCRdb stores in-frame clones only, minus some. The sample lists millions of clones; just over 90% were seen once. The authors divided CD4+ cells into CD45RA+ naive and CD45RA-negative memory subsets. The sequenced sample was naive CD4+ T cells from PBMCs. Indicated subset: CD45RA+ positively selected. The J gene is TRBJ1-4, the V gene TRBV28, with D tentatively TRBD1 (6 bases). The clonotype originates from a man aged 18 to 29 in good health. Some clones in this sample may be carry-over from other donors' samples. CDR3 loop: CASTGGQPHEKLFF. DNA of the CDR3: TGTGCCAGCACCGGAGGACAGCCTCATGAAAAACTGTTTTTT.